The clone carrying this T cell receptor beta chain was recorded at least ten times. The antigen is not known. It was RNA transcripts that yielded the amplified TCR beta CDR3 regions. The primer set for the first-round RT-PCR of the TCR CDR3 was HTBI. MiXCR was run by TCRdb on the multiplex PCR reads, yielding one entry per CDR3 protein. The repertoire has roughly 600,000 distinct CDR3 sequences, 13% to 15% of them found once; the top ten carry around an eighth. This record comes from a study of T cells in Graves' hyperthyroidism and ophthalmopathy. Findings and caveats of the study: A model using 13 V-J features told ophthalmopathy apart from stable hyperthyroidism.

The junction had 5 bases not matched to a gene; V was cut back by 0 bases and J by 1 base. CDR1 is DFQATT, CDR2 SNEGSKA, per germline (reference sequence). This CDR3 is 15 amino acids long. The sequence came from a woman between 45 and 65 years old with Graves' ophthalmopathy. The sample comprised blood. The gene calls are TRBV20-1 and TRBJ2-5; 7 nucleotides line up with TRBD1. The chain's CDR3 is CSARDWDRPQETQYF. The CDR3 DNA reads as TGCAGTGCTAGAGATTGGGACAGACCCCAAGAGACCCAGTACTTC.